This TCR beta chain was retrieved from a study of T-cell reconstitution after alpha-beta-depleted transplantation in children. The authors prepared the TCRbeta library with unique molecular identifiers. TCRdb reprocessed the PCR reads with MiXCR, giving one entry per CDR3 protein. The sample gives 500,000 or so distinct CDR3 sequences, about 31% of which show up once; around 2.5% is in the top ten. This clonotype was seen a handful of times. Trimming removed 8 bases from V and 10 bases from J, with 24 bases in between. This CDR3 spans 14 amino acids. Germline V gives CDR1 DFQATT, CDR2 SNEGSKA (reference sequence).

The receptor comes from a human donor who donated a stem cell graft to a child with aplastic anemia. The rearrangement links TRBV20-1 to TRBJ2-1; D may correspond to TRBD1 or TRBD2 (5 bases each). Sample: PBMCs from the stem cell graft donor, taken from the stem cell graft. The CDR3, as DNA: TGCAGTATAGAGGGGCTAGGAGAATGGGGGGAGCAGTTCTTC. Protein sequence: CSIEGLGEWGEQFF.